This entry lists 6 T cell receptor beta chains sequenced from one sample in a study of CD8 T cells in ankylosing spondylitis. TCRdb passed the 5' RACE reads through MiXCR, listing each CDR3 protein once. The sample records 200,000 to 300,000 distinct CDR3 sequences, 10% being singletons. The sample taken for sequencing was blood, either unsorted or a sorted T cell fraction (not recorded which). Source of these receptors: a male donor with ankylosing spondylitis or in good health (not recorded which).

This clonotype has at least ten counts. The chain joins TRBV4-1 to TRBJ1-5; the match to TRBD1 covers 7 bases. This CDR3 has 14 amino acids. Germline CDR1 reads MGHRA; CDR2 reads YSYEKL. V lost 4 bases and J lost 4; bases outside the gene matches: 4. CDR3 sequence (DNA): TGCGCCAGCAGCCCGACAGGGAATAATCAGCCCCAGCATTTT. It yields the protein CASSPTGNNQPQHF.

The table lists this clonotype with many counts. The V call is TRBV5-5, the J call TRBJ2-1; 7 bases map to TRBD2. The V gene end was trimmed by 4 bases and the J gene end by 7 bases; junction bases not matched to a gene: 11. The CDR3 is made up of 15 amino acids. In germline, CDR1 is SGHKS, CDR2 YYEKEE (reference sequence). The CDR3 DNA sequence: TGTGCCAGCAGCCCTTACCCGGGGCGGGGGAATGAGCAGTTCTTC. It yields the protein CASSPYPGRGNEQFF.

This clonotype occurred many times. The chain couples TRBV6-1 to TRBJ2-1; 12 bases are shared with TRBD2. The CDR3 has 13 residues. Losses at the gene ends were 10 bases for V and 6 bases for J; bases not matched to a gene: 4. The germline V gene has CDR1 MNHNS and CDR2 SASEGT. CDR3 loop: CATGTSGFNEQFF. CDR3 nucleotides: TGTGCCACCGGGACTAGCGGGTTCAATGAGCAGTTCTTC.

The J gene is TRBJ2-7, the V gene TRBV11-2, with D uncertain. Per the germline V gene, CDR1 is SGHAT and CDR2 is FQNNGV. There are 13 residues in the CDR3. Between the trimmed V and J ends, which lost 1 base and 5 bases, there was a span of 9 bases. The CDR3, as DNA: TGTGCCAGCAGCTTAGGGGCGAAGGACGAGCAGTACTTC. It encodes CASSLGAKDEQYF.

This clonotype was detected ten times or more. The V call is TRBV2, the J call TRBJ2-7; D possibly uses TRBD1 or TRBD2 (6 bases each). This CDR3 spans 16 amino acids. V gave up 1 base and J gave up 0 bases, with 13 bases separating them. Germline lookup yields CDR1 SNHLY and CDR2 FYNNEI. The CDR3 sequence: CASSEGRGLNSYEQYF. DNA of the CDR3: TGTGCCAGCAGTGAAGGTCGGGGGCTTAACTCCTACGAGCAGTACTTC.

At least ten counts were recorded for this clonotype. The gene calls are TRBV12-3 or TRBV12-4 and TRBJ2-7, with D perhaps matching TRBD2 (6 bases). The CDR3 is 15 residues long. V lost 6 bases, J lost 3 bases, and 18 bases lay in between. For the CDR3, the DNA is TGTGCCAGCAGCTCCCTTTTGGGGGGAGGCTACGAGCAGTACTTC. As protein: CASSSLLGGGYEQYF.